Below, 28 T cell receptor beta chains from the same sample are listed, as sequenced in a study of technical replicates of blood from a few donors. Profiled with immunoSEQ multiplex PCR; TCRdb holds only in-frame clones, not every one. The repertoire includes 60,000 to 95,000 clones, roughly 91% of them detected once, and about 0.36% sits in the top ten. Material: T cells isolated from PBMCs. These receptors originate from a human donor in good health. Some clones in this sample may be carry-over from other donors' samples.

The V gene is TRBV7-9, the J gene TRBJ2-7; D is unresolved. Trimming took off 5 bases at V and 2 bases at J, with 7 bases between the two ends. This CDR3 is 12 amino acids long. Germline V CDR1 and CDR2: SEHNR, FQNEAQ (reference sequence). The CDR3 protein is CASSRDAYEQYF. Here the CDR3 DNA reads TGTGCCAGCAGCAGAGATGCCTACGAGCAGTACTTC.

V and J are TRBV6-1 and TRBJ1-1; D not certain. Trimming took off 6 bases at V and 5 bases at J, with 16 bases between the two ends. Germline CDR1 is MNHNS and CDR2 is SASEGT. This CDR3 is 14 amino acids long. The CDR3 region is CASSPRGKRTEAFF. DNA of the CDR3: TGTGCCAGCAGCCCTCGAGGGAAGCGGACTGAAGCTTTCTTT.

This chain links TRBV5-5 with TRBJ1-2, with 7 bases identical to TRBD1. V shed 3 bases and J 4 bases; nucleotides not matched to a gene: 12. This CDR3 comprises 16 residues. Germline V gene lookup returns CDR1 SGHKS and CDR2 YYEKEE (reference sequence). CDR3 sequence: CASSSFGGDSSYGYTF. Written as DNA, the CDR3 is TGTGCCAGCAGCTCCTTCGGGGGGGACAGCAGCTATGGCTACACCTTC.

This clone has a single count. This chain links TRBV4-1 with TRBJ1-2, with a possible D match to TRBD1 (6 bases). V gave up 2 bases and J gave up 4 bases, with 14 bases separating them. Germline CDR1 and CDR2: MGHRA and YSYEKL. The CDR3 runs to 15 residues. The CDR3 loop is CASSQPDRTGYGYTF. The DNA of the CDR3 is TGCGCCAGCAGCCAACCCGACAGGACCGGCTATGGCTACACCTTC.

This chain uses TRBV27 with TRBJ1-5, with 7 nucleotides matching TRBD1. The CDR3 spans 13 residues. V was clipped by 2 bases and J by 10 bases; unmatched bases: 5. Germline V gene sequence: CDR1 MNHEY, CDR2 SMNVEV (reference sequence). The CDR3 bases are TGTGCCAGCAGTTTAGACAGGGTTCGTCCCCAGCATTTT. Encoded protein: CASSLDRVRPQHF.

The CDR3 DNA reads as TGTGCCAGCAGCGTCGCCGGACACAAGAACACTGAAGCTTTCTTT. Protein sequence: CASSVAGHKNTEAFF. The V gene is TRBV9, the J gene TRBJ1-1; D might be TRBD1 (5 bases). The CDR3 is 15 residues long. V lost 2 bases, J lost 1 base, and 12 bases lay in between. Germline V CDR1 and CDR2: SGDLS, YYNGEE.

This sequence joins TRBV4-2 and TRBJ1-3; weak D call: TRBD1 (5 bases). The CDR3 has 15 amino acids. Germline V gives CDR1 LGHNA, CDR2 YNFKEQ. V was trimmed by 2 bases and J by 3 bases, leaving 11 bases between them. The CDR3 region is CASSQPGLIGNTIYF. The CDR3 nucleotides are TGTGCCAGCAGCCAACCGGGACTCATTGGAAACACCATATATTTT.

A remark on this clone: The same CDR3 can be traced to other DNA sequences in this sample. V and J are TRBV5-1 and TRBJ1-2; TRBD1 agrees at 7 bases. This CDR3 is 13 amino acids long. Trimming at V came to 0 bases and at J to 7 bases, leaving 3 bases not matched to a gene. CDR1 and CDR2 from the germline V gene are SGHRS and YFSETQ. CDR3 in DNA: TGCGCCAGCAGCTTGGGACAGGGTGGTGGCTACACCTTC. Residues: CASSLGQGGGYTF.

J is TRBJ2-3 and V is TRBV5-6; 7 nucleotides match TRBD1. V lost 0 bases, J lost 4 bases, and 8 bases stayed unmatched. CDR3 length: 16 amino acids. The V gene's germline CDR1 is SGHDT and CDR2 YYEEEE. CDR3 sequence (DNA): TGTGCCAGCAGCTTGGCCGGGACAGAGGCTGCAGATACGCAGTATTTT. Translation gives CASSLAGTEAADTQYF.

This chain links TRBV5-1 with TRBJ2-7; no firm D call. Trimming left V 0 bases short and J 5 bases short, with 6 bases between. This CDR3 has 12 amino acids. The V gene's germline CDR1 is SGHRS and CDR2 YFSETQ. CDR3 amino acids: CASSLGGDEQYF. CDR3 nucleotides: TGCGCCAGCAGCTTGGGAGGCGACGAGCAGTACTTC.

In nucleotides, the CDR3 is TGCGCCAGCAGCCACCAGCGGGGGGAGACCCAGTACTTC. Translating gives CASSHQRGETQYF. This chain uses TRBV4-1 with TRBJ2-5; 8 positions agree with TRBD2. V was clipped by 3 bases and J by 5 bases; unmatched bases: 2. Germline CDR1 is MGHRA and CDR2 is YSYEKL. CDR3 length: 13 residues.

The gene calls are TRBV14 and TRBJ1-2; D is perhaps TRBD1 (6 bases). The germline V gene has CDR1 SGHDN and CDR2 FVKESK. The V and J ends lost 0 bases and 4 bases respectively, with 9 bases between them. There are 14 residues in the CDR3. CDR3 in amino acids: CASSQDWDIYGYTF. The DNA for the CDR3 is TGTGCCAGCAGCCAAGATTGGGACATCTATGGCTACACCTTC.

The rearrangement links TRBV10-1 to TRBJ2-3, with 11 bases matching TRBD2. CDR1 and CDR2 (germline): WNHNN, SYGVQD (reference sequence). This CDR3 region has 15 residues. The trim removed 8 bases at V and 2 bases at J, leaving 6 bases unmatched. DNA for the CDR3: TGCGCCAGCCGAGGGACTAGCGGTTTCACAGATACGCAGTATTTT. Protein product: CASRGTSGFTDTQYF.

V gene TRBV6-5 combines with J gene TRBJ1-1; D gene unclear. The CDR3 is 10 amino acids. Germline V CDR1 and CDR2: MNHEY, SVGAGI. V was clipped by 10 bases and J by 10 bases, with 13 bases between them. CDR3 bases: TGTGCCACCTATGACCGCGGAGCTTTCTTT. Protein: CATYDRGAFF.

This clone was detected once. The CDR3, as DNA: TGTGCCTGGAGTGTAATCAGGGGCGGCTACGAGCAGTACTTC. This translates into CAWSVIRGGYEQYF. The chain combines TRBV30 with TRBJ2-5; D may be TRBD1 (6 bases). With the DNA end fitting TRBJ2-7 better, the J assignment may be wrong. The CDR3 spans 14 residues. Germline CDR1 reads GTSNPN; CDR2 reads SVGIG (reference sequence).

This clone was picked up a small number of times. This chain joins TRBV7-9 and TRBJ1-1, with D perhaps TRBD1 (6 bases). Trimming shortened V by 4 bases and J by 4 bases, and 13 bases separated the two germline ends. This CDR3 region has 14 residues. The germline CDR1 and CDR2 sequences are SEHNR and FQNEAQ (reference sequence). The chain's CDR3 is CASSSQGGGTEAFF. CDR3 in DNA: TGTGCCAGCAGCTCACAGGGTGGGGGCACTGAAGCTTTCTTT.

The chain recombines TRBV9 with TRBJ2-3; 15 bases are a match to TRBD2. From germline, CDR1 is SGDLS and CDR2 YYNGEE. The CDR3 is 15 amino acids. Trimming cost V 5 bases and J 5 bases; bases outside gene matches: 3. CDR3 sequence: CASRSGLAGGDTQYF. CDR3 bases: TGTGCCAGCAGATCGGGACTAGCGGGAGGAGATACGCAGTATTTT. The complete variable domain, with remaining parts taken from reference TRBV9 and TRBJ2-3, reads DSGVTQTPKHLITATGQRVTLRCSPRSGDLSVYWYQQSLDQGLQFLIQYYNGEERAKGNILERFSAQQFPDLHSELNLSSLELGDSALYFCASRSGLAGGDTQYFGPGTRLTVL.

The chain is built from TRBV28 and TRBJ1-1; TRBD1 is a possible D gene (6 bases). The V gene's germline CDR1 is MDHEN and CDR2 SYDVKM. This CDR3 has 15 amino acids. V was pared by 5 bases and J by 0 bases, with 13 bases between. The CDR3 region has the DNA TGTGCCAGCAGTCAACAGGGTTACATGAACACTGAAGCTTTCTTT. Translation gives CASSQQGYMNTEAFF.

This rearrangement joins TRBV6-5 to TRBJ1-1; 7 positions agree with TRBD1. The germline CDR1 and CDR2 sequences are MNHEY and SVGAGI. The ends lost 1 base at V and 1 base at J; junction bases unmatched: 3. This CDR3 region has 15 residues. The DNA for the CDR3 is TGTGCCAGCAGTTACTTCGCAGGGGGGAACACTGAAGCTTTCTTT. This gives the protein CASSYFAGGNTEAFF.

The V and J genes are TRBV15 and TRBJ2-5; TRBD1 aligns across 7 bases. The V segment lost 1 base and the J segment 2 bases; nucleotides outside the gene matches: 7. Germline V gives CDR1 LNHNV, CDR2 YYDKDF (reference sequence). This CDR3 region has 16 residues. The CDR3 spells CATSRGGQALQETQYF. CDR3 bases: TGTGCCACCAGCAGAGGTGGACAGGCCCTGCAAGAGACCCAGTACTTC.

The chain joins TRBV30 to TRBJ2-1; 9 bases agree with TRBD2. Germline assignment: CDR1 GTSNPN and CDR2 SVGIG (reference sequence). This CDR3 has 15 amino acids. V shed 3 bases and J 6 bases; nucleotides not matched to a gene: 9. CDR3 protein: CAWRKAGGPCNEQFF. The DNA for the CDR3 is TGTGCCTGGAGAAAGGCGGGAGGGCCTTGCAATGAGCAGTTCTTC.

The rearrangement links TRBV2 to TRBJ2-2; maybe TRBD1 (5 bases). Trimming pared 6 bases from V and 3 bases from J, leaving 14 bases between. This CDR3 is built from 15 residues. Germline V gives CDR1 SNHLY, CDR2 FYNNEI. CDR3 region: CASRQFDSYTGELFF. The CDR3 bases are TGTGCCAGCAGACAGTTTGACAGCTACACCGGGGAGCTGTTTTTT.

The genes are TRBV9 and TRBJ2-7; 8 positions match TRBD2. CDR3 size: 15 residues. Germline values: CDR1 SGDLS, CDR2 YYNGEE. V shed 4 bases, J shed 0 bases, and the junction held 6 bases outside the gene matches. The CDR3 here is CASSYAGGPSYEQYF. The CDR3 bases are TGTGCCAGCAGCTACGCGGGGGGCCCCTCCTACGAGCAGTACTTC.

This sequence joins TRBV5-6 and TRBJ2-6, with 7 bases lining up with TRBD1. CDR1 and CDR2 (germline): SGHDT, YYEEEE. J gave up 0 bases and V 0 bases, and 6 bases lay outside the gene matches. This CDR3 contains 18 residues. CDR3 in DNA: TGTGCCAGCAGCTTGGCGGGACAGACAATCTCTGGGGCCAACGTCCTGACTTTC. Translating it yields CASSLAGQTISGANVLTF.

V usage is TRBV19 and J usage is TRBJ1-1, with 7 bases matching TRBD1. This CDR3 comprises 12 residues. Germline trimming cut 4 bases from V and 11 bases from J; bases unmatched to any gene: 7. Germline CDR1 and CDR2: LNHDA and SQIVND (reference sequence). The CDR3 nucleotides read TGTGCCAGTAGTACACCGACAGGGAATGCTTTCTTT. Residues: CASSTPTGNAFF.

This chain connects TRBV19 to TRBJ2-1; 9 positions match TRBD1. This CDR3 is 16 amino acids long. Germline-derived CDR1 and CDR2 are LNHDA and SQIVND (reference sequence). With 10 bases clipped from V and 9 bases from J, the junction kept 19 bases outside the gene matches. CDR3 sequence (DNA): TGTGCCACCCAACTCACACCGGGACAGGGCTTTAGTGAGCAGTTCTTC. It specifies CATQLTPGQGFSEQFF.

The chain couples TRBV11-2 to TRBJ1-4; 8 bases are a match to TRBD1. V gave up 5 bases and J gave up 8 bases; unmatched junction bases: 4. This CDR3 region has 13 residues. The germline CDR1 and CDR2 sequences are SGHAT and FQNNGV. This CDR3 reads CASSLQGAEKLFF. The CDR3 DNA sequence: TGTGCCAGCAGCCTGCAGGGGGCCGAAAAACTGTTTTTT.

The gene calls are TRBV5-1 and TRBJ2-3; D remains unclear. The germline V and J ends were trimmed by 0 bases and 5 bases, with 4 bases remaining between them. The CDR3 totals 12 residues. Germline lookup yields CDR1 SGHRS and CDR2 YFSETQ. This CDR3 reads CASSLAGDTQYF. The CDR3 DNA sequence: TGCGCCAGCAGCTTGGCGGGAGATACGCAGTATTTT.